Described below is a single T cell receptor beta chain sequence and its context. This specimen belongs to a study of blood T cell repertoires in COVID-19. After removal of 1 base from V and 7 bases from J, the junction contained 7 bases not matched to a gene. This CDR3 has 15 amino acids. Germline lookup yields CDR1 MNHNS and CDR2 SASEGT. TCRdb keeps only in-frame clones here, not all; method: immunoSEQ multiplex PCR. The profile shows about 150,000 clones, approximately 82% of them singletons. The chain joins TRBV6-1 to TRBJ2-7; 10 positions match TRBD1. The sample consisted of peripheral blood. The clonotype was recovered from a woman aged 50 to 60 with acute or convalescent COVID-19. CDR3 sequence: CASSEGGTGVREQYF. Written as DNA, the CDR3 is TGTGCCAGCAGTGAAGGGGGGACAGGGGTTAGGGAGCAGTACTTC.